Shown below are 9 T cell receptor beta chains from a single sample sequenced in a study of shared T cell receptors in the human thymus. Libraries were prepared by immunoSEQ multiplex PCR; TCRdb keeps only in-frame clonotypes and omits some of them. The sample gives around 730,000 clones, 70% to 90% of which show up once; around 0.0094% is in the top ten. These same data were also listed under a study on human thymus T cells.

Sequenced: thymocytes. These receptors were taken from a girl less than two years old with a congenital heart defect.

The chain uses TRBV4-1 and TRBJ1-4; 8 positions agree with TRBD1. V trimming: 4 bases; J trimming: 0 bases; junction bases outside the gene matches: 10. CDR1 and CDR2 from the germline V gene are MGHRA and YSYEKL. This CDR3 is built from 18 residues. CDR3: CASSPDRVRYPTNEKLFF. The CDR3 coding sequence is TGCGCCAGCAGCCCGGACAGGGTCAGGTACCCAACTAATGAAAAACTGTTTTTT.

The chain uses TRBV28 and TRBJ2-7, with D possibly matching TRBD1 (5 bases). The germline V gene has CDR1 MDHEN and CDR2 SYDVKM. The V end lost 6 bases, the J end lost 3 bases, and 9 bases lay between the germline ends. This CDR3 has 12 amino acids. The CDR3 nucleotides are TGTGCCAGCAGACAGGTGAACTACGAGCAGTACTTC. Its protein is CASRQVNYEQYF.

The J gene is TRBJ2-1, the V gene TRBV29-1; possible D gene TRBD1, 5 bases. The CDR3 is made up of 13 amino acids. The germline gives CDR1 SQVTM, CDR2 ANQGSEA. V was pared by 7 bases and J by 2 bases, with 12 bases between. CDR3 residues: CSAERGTYNEQFF. The CDR3 bases are TGCAGCGCGGAAAGGGGAACCTACAATGAGCAGTTCTTC.

The rearrangement links TRBV5-4 to TRBJ2-7; 9 bases align to TRBD2. Looked up from germline, CDR1 is SGHNT and CDR2 is YYREEE (reference sequence). J lost 1 base, V lost 1 base, and 12 bases had no gene match. The CDR3 covers 18 residues. For the CDR3, the DNA is TGTGCCAGCAGCTTGACCAATGGGCTAGCGGGGCGATCCTACGAGCAGTACTTC. This gives the protein CASSLTNGLAGRSYEQYF.

This sequence joins TRBV7-9 and TRBJ1-2, with 8 bases lining up with TRBD1. The CDR3 consists of 15 residues. Losses at the gene ends were 3 bases for V and 1 base for J; bases not matched to a gene: 4. Germline V CDR1 and CDR2: SEHNR, FQNEAQ (reference sequence). In DNA form, the CDR3 reads TGTGCCAGCAGCTTCGGGACAGGTCTTAACTATGGCTACACCTTC. Residues: CASSFGTGLNYGYTF.

The V and J genes are TRBV13 and TRBJ1-1; D gene unclear. V gave up 3 bases and J gave up 4 bases, with 9 bases separating them. Germline V CDR1 and CDR2: PRHDT, FYEKMQ (reference sequence). This CDR3 has 13 amino acids. The CDR3 region is CASSFLGSTEAFF. The CDR3 DNA is TGTGCCAGCAGCTTTCTGGGGAGCACTGAAGCTTTCTTT.

DNA for the CDR3: TGTGCCAGCTCACGCACCGACAGGGGAGGTGGCTACACCTTC. This codes for CASSRTDRGGGYTF. This chain uses TRBV18 with TRBJ1-2; 8 nucleotides agree with TRBD1. CDR3 size: 14 residues. The V gene's germline CDR1 is KGHSH and CDR2 LQKENI. After removal of 4 bases from V and 7 bases from J, the junction contained 8 bases not matched to a gene.

This clone was observed once. The chain couples TRBV28 to TRBJ1-4; 11 bases map to TRBD1. This CDR3 has 17 residues. After removal of 5 bases from V and 4 bases from J, the junction contained 9 bases not matched to a gene. CDR1 and CDR2 from the germline V gene are MDHEN and SYDVKM. The DNA of the CDR3 is TGTGCCAGCAGTCCGGACAGGGGGCACGTAGGTAATGAAAAACTGTTTTTT. It is translated as CASSPDRGHVGNEKLFF.

V usage is TRBV6-1 and J usage is TRBJ1-6; perhaps TRBD1 as D (5 bases). The CDR3 contains 20 residues. The germline V and J ends were trimmed by 6 bases and 0 bases, with 24 bases remaining between them. Per the germline V gene, CDR1 is MNHNS and CDR2 is SASEGT. CDR3 protein: CASSEITLKGISSYNSPLHF. CDR3 in DNA: TGTGCCAGCAGCGAAATAACACTCAAGGGGATCAGCTCCTATAATTCACCCCTCCACTTT.